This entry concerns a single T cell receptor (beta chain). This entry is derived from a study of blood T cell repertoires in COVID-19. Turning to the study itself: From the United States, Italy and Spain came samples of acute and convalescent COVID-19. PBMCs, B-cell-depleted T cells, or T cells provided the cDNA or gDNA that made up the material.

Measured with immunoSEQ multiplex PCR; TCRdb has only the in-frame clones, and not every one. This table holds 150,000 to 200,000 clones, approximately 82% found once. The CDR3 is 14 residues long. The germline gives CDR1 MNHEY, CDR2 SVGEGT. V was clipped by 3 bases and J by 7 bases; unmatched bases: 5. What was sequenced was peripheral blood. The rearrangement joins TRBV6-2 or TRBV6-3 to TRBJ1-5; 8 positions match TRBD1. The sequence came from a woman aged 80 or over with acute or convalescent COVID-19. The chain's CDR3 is CASSYQGAGQPQHF. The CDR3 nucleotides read TGTGCCAGCAGTTATCAGGGGGCTGGACAGCCCCAGCATTTT.